This T cell receptor (beta chain) was observed in a study of response to subunit inactivated influenza vaccine. Study-level points and caveats: Researchers suggested that each seasonal influenza vaccination recruits few new T cells.

The V gene lost 1 base and the J gene lost 6 bases, with 13 bases spanning the gap. The CDR3 length is 15 residues. Germline V gene lookup returns CDR1 SGHVS and CDR2 FQNEAQ. This clonotype has a count of ten or more. The antigen is undetermined. Each CDR3 protein gets one entry after TCRdb re-called the RT-PCR reads with MiXCR. The data hold around 710,000 distinct CDR3 sequences, with 11% to 15% observed a single time. Sequenced material: PBMCs from blood, taken 14 to 15 days before vaccination. The clonotype comes from a man in his forties or fifties who received an inactivated influenza vaccine. The J gene is TRBJ1-5, the V gene TRBV7-8; weak D call: TRBD1 (5 bases). The CDR3 sequence: CASSLVAGLFQPQHF. In DNA, the CDR3 is TGTGCCAGCAGCTTAGTTGCAGGGCTCTTTCAGCCCCAGCATTTT.